This entry lists 5 T cell receptor beta chains sequenced from one sample in a study of T cell changes during pregnancy in multiple sclerosis. Produced via immunoSEQ multiplex PCR; TCRdb's table is partial and in-frame only. Of tens of thousands of clones listed, about 85% are singletons. This material consisted of CD8+ T cells from peripheral blood mononuclear cells, taken before pregnancy. These receptors all stem from a female donor with multiple sclerosis, enrolled in a pregnancy study.

This clone was recorded once. This chain links TRBV5-5 with TRBJ2-1; 7 bases are a match to TRBD1. From germline, CDR1 is SGHKS and CDR2 YYEKEE (reference sequence). The CDR3 contains 15 residues. J was trimmed by 3 bases and V by 2 bases; bases with no gene match: 5. CDR3 nucleotide sequence: TGTGCCAGCAGCTTATGGACAGGAAACTACAATGAGCAGTTCTTC. Protein: CASSLWTGNYNEQFF.

The chain uses TRBV5-6 and TRBJ2-5; D may be TRBD1 (5 bases). The V gene's germline CDR1 is SGHDT and CDR2 YYEEEE. V shed 2 bases and J shed 5 bases, with 16 bases lying between them. This CDR3 comprises 15 residues. This chain's CDR3 is CASSFAVTGWETQYF. Written as DNA, the CDR3 is TGTGCCAGCAGCTTCGCGGTCACAGGCTGGGAGACCCAGTACTTC.

The chain couples TRBV28 to TRBJ1-3, with TRBD1 matching 10 bases. CDR3 length: 19 amino acids. Germline V CDR1 and CDR2: MDHEN, SYDVKM. The junction had 11 bases not matched to a gene; V was cut back by 3 bases and J by 0 bases. The CDR3 loop reads CASSLGTGELGLSGNTIYF. The CDR3 DNA is TGTGCCAGCAGTTTGGGGACAGGGGAATTGGGTCTCTCTGGAAACACCATATATTTT.

The chain is built from TRBV5-1 and TRBJ2-7; TRBD2 matches at 10 bases. The V gene's germline CDR1 is SGHRS and CDR2 YFSETQ. This CDR3 contains 19 residues. The V gene end was trimmed by 2 bases and the J gene end by 0 bases; junction bases not matched to a gene: 14. The CDR3 region has the DNA TGCGCCAGCAGCTTCGGTGCTAGCGGGAGTACCTTCCCCTCCTACGAGCAGTACTTC. It translates to CASSFGASGSTFPSYEQYF.

V and J are TRBV27 and TRBJ1-5; the match to TRBD1 covers 8 bases. V lost 2 bases and J lost 6; bases outside the gene matches: 9. In germline, CDR1 is MNHEY, CDR2 SMNVEV (reference sequence). CDR3 length: 16 residues. CDR3 in DNA: TGTGCCAGCAGTTTAACAGGACAGGGCATTGTTCAGCCCCAGCATTTT. This encodes CASSLTGQGIVQPQHF.